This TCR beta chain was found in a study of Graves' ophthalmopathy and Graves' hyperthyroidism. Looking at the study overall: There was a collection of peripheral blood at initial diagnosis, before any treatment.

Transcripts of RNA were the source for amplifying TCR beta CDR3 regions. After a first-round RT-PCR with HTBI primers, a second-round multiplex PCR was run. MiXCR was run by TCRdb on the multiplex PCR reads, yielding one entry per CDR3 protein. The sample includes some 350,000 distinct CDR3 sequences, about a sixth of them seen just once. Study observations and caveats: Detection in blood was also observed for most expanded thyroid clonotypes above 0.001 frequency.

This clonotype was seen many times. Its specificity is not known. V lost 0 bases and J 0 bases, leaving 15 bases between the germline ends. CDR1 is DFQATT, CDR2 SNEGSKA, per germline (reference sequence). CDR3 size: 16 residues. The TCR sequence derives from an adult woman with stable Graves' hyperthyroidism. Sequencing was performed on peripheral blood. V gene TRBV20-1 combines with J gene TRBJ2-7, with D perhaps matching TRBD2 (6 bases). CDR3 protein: CSARDPARAGSYEQYF. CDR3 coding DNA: TGCAGTGCTAGAGATCCGGCTCGAGCGGGCTCCTACGAGCAGTACTTC.